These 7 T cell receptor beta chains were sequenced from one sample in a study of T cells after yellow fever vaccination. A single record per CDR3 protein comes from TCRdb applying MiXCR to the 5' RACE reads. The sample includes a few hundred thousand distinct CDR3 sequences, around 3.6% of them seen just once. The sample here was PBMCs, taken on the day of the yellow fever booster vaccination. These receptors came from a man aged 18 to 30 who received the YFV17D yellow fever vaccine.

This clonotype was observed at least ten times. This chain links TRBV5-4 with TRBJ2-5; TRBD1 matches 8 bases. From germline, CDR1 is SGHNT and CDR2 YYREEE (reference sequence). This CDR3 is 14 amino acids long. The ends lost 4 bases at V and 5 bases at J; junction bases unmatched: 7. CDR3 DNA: TGTGCCAGCAGCAGACAGGGGTCGGTGGAGACCCAGTACTTC. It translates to CASSRQGSVETQYF.

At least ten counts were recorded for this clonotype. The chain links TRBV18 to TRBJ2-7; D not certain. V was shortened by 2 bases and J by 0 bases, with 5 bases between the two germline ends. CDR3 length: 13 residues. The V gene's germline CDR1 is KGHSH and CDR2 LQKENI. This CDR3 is CASSPKDSYEQYV. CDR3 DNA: TGTGCCAGCTCACCAAAGGACTCCTACGAGCAGTACGTC.

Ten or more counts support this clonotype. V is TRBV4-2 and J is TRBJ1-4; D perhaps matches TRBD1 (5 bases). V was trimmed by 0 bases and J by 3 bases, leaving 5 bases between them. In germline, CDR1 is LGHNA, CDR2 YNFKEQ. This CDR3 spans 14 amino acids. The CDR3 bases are TGTGCCAGCAGCCAAGAGACAGCTAATGAAAAACTGTTTTTT. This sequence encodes CASSQETANEKLFF.

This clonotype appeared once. The CDR3 region has the DNA TGTGCCAGCAGTTCCATAGACCGGGCCTACGAGCAGTACTTC. This codes for CASSSIDRAYEQYF. The chain has TRBV12-3 or TRBV12-4 and TRBJ2-7; D is uncertain. The germline V and J ends were trimmed by 4 bases and 2 bases, with 12 bases remaining between them. The length of the CDR3 is 14 residues.

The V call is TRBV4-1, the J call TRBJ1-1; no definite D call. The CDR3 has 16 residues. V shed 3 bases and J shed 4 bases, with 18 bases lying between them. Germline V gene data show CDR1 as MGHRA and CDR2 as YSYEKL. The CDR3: CASSHAAIVGGTEAFF. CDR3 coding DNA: TGCGCCAGCAGCCACGCCGCTATAGTGGGCGGCACTGAAGCTTTCTTT.

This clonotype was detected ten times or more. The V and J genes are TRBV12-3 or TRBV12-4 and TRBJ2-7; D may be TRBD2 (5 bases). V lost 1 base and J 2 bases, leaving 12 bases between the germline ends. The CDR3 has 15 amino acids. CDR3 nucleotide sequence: TGTGCCAGCAGTTTAGAGATCGGGGTTACCTACGAGCAGTACTTC. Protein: CASSLEIGVTYEQYF.

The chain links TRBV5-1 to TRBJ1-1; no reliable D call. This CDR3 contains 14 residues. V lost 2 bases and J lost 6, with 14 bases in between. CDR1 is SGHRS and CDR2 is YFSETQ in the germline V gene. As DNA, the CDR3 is TGCGCCAGCAGCTTTGGTGCCGGATTCCCTGAAGCTTTCTTT. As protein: CASSFGAGFPEAFF.